The present T cell receptor beta chain was sequenced within a study of graft-versus-host responses after intestinal transplantation. Overall study: The transplants performed in recipients were multivisceral, liver-intestinal, or isolated intestinal. Uniformly, recipients were administered anti-thymocyte globulin induction with subsequent tacrolimus and steroids for approximately three years.

The data were produced by immunoSEQ multiplex PCR, yet TCRdb's version contains in-frame clones alone and is incomplete. Among 70,000 to 95,000 clones, roughly 93% were seen once, and the ten largest hold 1.1%. On this clone: As yet, its antigen is unknown.

V lost 11 bases and J lost 2, with 14 bases in between. Germline V CDR1 and CDR2: MDHEN, SYDVKM. The CDR3 sequence is 13 residues long. Study-level results: Present in recipient marrow, GvH clones included some that appeared first in ileum or blood. High graft-versus-host to host-versus-graft clonal ratios were seen in allografts of patients with graft-donor T cell macrochimerism.

This TCR was recovered from a human donor who was the organ donor for an intestinal transplant. The sample in question was unstimulated CD8+ T cells sorted from spleen or lymph node cells, obtained before transplant. The V call is TRBV28, the J call TRBJ2-3, with D maybe TRBD2 (6 bases). The chain's CDR3 is CAPGRCNTDTQYF. The CDR3 nucleotides are TGTGCCCCTGGGAGGTGCAACACAGATACGCAGTATTTT.